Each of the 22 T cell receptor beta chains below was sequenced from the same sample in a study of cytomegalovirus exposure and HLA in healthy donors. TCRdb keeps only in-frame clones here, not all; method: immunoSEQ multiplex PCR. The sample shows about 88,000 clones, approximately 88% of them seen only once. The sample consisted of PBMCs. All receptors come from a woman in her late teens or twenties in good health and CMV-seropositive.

CDR3 sequence: CASSQGIQGDPNSPLHF. In DNA, the CDR3 is TGCGCCAGCAGCCAAGGCATCCAGGGGGACCCAAATTCACCCCTCCACTTT. The chain combines TRBV4-3 with TRBJ1-6; TRBD1 matches at 7 bases. Germline V gene lookup returns CDR1 LGHNA and CDR2 YSLEER. The CDR3 extends over 17 amino acids. Trimming at V came to 1 base and at J to 7 bases, leaving 10 bases not matched to a gene.

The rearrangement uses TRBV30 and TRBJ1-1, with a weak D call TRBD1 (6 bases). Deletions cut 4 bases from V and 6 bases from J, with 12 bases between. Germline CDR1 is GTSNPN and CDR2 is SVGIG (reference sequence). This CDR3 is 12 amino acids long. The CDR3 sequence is CAWTTGWAEAFF. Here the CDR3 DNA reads TGTGCCTGGACCACAGGGTGGGCTGAAGCTTTCTTT.

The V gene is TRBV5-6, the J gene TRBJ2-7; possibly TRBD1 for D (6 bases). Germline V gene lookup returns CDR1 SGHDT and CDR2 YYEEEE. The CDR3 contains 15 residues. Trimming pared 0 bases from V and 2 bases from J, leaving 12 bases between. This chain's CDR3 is CASSLVRTATYEQYF. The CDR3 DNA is TGTGCCAGCAGCTTGGTCCGGACAGCAACCTACGAGCAGTACTTC.

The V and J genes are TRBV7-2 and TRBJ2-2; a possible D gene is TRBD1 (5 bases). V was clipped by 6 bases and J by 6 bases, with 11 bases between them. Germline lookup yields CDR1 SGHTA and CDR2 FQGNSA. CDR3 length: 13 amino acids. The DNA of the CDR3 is TGTGCCAGCAGGCCAGGGATCCCCGGGGAGCTGTTTTTT. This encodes CASRPGIPGELFF. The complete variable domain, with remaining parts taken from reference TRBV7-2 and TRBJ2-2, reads GAGVSQSPSNKVTEKGKDVELRCDPISGHTALYWYRQSLGQGLEFLIYFQGNSAPDKSGLPSDRFSAERTGGSVSTLTIQRTQQEDSAVYLCASRPGIPGELFFGEGSRLTVL.

CDR3 DNA sequence: TGTGCCAGCAGCCCGGGACAGGGGAATGAAAAACTGTTTTTT. As protein: CASSPGQGNEKLFF. This chain uses TRBV28 with TRBJ1-4; 10 bases map to TRBD1. Germline CDR1 and CDR2: MDHEN and SYDVKM. There are 14 residues in the CDR3. V shed 6 bases, J shed 5 bases, and the junction held 3 bases outside the gene matches.

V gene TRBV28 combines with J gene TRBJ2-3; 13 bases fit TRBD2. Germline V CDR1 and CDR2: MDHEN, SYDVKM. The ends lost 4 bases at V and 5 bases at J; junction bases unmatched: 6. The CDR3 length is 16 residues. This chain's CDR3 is CASSSGLAGVGDTQYF. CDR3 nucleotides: TGTGCCAGCAGTTCCGGACTAGCGGGGGTAGGAGATACGCAGTATTTT. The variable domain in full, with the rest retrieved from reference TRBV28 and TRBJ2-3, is DVKVTQSSRYLVKRTGEKVFLECVQDMDHENMFWYRQDPGLGLRLIYFSYDVKMKEKGDIPEGYSVSREKKERFSLILESASTNQTSMYLCASSSGLAGVGDTQYFGPGTRLTVL.

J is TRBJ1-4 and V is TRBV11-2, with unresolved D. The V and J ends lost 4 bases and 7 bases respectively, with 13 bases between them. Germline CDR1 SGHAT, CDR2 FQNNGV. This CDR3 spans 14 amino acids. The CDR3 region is CASSSGGRAEKLFF. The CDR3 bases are TGTGCCAGCAGCTCGGGAGGGCGGGCTGAAAAACTGTTTTTT.

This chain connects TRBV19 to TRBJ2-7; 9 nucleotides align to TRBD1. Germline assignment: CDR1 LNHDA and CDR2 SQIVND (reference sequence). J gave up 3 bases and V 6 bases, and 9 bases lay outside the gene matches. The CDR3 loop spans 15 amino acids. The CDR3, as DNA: TGTGCCAGTAGACTCGGGACAGGGACGGTCTACGAGCAGTACTTC. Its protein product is CASRLGTGTVYEQYF.

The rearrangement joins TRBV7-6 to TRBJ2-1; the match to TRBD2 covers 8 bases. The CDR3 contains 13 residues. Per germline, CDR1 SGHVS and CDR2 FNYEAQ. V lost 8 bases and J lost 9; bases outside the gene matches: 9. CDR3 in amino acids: CASSGGPLAEQFF. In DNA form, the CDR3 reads TGTGCCAGCTCGGGGGGGCCTCTGGCTGAGCAGTTCTTC.

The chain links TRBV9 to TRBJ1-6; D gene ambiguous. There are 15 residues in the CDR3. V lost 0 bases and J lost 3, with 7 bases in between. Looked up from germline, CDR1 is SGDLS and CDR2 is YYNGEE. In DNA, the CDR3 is TGTGCCAGCAGCGTAGGGCGGAACTATAATTCACCCCTCCACTTT. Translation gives CASSVGRNYNSPLHF.

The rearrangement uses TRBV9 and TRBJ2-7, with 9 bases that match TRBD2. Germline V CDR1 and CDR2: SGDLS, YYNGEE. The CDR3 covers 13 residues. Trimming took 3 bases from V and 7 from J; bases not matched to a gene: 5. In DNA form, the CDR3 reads TGTGCCAGCAGCGAGGGACTAGCTAAAGAGCAGTACTTC. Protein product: CASSEGLAKEQYF.

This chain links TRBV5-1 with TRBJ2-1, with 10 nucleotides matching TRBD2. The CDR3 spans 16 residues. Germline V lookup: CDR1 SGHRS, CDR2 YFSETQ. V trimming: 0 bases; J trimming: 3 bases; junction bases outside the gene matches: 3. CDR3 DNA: TGCGCCAGCAGCTTGGGTAGCGGGGGGAACTACAATGAGCAGTTCTTC. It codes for CASSLGSGGNYNEQFF. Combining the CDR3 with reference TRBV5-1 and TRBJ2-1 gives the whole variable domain KAGVTQTPRYLIKTRGQQVTLSCSPISGHRSVSWYQQTPGQGLQFLFEYFSETQRNKGNFPGRFSGRQFSNSRSEMNVSTLELGDSALYLCASSLGSGGNYNEQFFGPGTRLTVL.

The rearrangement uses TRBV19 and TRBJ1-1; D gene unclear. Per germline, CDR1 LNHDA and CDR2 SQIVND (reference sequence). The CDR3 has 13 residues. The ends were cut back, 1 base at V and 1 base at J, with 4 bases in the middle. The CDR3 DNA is TGTGCCAGTAGTATAGGCAGGAACACTGAAGCTTTCTTT. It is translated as CASSIGRNTEAFF. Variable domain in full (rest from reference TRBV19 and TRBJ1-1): DGGITQSPKYLFRKEGQNVTLSCEQNLNHDAMYWYRQDPGQGLRLIYYSQIVNDFQKGDIAEGYSVSREKKESFPLTVTSAQKNPTAFYLCASSIGRNTEAFFGQGTRLTVV.

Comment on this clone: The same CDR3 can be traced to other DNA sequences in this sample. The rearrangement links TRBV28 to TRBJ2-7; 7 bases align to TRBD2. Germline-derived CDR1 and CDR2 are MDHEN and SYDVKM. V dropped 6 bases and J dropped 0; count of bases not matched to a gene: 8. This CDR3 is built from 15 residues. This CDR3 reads CASSPLGGGSYEQYF. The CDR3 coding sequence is TGTGCCAGCAGCCCACTTGGGGGGGGCTCCTACGAGCAGTACTTC.

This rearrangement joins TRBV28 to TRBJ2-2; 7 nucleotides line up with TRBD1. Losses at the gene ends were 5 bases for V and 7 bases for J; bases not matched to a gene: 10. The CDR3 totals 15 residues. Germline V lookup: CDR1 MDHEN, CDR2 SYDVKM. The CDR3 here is CASSLRTGYVGELFF. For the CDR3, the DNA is TGTGCCAGCAGTCTCCGGACAGGTTACGTCGGGGAGCTGTTTTTT.

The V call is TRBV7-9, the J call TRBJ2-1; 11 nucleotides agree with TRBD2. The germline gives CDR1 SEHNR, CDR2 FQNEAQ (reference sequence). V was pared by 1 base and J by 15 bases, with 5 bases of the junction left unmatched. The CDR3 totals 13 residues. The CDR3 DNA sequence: TGTGCCAGCAGCTTAGAGACTAGCGGGGTCGGGTTCTTC. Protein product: CASSLETSGVGFF.

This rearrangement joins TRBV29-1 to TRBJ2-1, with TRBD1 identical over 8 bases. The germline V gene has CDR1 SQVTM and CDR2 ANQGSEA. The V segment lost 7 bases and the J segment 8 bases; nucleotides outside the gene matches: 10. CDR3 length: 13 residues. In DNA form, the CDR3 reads TGCAGCGAGGACCGGACAGGGTGGTATGAGCAGTTCTTC. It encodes CSEDRTGWYEQFF.

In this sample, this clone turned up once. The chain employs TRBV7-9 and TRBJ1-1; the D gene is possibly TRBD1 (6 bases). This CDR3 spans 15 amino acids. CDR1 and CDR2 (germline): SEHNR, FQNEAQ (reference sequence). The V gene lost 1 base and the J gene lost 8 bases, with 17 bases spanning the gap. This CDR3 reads CASSLETGSGSEAFF. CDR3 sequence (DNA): TGTGCCAGCAGCTTAGAGACAGGTTCTGGGTCCGAAGCTTTCTTT. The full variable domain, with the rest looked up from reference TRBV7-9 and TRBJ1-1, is DTGVSQNPRHKITKRGQNVTFRCDPISEHNRLYWYRQTLGQGPEFLTYFQNEAQLEKSRLLSDRFSAERPKGSFSTLEIQRTEQGDSAMYLCASSLETGSGSEAFFGQGTRLTVV.

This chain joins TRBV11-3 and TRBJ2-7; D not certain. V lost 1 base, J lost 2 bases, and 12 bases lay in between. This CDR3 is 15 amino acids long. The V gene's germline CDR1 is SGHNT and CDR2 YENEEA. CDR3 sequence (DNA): TGTGCCAGCAGCTTAGGATTTGGGCAGGCCTACGAGCAGTACTTC. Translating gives CASSLGFGQAYEQYF.

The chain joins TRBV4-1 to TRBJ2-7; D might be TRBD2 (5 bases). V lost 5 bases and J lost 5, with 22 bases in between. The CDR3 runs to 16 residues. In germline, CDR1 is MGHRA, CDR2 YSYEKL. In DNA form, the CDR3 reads TGCGCCAGCAGCTTGTTTGGAGCGAGGGAAGGGCACGAGCAGTACTTC. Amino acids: CASSLFGAREGHEQYF.

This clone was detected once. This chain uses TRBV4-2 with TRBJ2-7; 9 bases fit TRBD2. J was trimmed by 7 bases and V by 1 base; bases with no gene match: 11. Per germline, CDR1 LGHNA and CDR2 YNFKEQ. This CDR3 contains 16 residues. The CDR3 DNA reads TGTGCCAGCAGCCAAGGCCAGCGCGGGGGGGCCGAGGAGCAGTACTTC. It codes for CASSQGQRGGAEEQYF.

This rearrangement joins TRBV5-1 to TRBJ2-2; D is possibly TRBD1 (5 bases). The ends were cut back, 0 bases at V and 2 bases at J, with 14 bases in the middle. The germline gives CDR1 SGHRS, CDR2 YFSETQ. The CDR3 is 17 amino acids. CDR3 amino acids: CASSLVSRTPNTGELFF. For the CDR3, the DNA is TGCGCCAGCAGCTTGGTGTCCAGGACACCTAACACCGGGGAGCTGTTTTTT.